These T cell receptor beta chains were read from a single sample in a study of blood T cell repertoires in COVID-19. The data were produced by immunoSEQ multiplex PCR, yet TCRdb's version contains in-frame clones alone and is incomplete. The sample includes about 370,000 clones, approximately 89% of them seen just once. The specimen was peripheral blood. The source is a woman younger than 45 with COVID-19, enrolled during active disease. Each CDR3 is given with its conserved first and last residue. A D gene is named only where the DNA matches it firmly. Not every row has a clone size; where given, it reads once, few, many or a size class.

d_call,clone_size,j_call,v_call,cdr3_nt,cdr3_aa
.,.,TRBJ2-5,TRBV7-2,TGTGCCAGCAGCTTAGTCGGGGGTTCGGGGGAGACCCAGTACTTC,CASSLVGGSGETQYF
TRBD1,.,TRBJ1-2,TRBV30,TGTGCCTGGAGCCCCGGACAGGACTATGGCTACACCTTC,CAWSPGQDYGYTF
TRBD1,.,TRBJ1-5,TRBV28,TGTGCCAGCAGTTCGATCTACGGGACAGGGTATCAGCCCCAGCATTTT,CASSSIYGTGYQPQHF
TRBD1,.,TRBJ2-1,TRBV20-1,TGCAGTGCCTGGACAGGGAATGAGCAGTTCTTC,CSAWTGNEQFF
.,.,TRBJ2-5,TRBV7-9,TGTGCCAGCATTCCGGCGGCAGGGCCGGAGACCCAGTACTTC,CASIPAAGPETQYF
TRBD1,.,TRBJ2-5,TRBV2,TGTGCCAGCTTACAGGACAGGTACCAAGAGACCCAGTACTTC,CASLQDRYQETQYF
.,few,TRBJ2-5,TRBV13,TGTGCCAGCAGCTTAGTGCTGGGCGAGACCCAGTACTTC,CASSLVLGETQYF
TRBD1,.,TRBJ1-5,TRBV6-5,TGTGCCAGCAGGGGGGGACAGACACAATATCAGCCCCAGCATTTT,CASRGGQTQYQPQHF
.,.,TRBJ2-7,TRBV7-2,TGTGCCAGCAGCCCAGGCAGGGCCGAGCAGTACTTC,CASSPGRAEQYF
.,.,TRBJ2-7,TRBV7-2,TGTGCCAGCAGCCTGTTAACAGGCTCCTACGAGCAGTACTTC,CASSLLTGSYEQYF
TRBD2,.,TRBJ2-1,TRBV6-5,TGTGCCAGCAAATCCAGCGGGGAAAATGAGCAGTTCTTC,CASKSSGENEQFF
.,once,TRBJ2-3,TRBV2,TGTGCCAGCAGTTACAGGGCCCTCATCACAGATACGCAGTATTTT,CASSYRALITDTQYF
TRBD1,.,TRBJ1-4,TRBV6-1,TGTGCCAGCAGCAGGGGGACAAATGAAAAACTGTTTTTT,CASSRGTNEKLFF
.,.,TRBJ1-1,TRBV7-2,TGTGCCAGCAGCTTAATGGGCCCAATGAACACTGAAGCTTTCTTT,CASSLMGPMNTEAFF
TRBD1,.,TRBJ1-5,TRBV6-5,TGTGCCAGCAGGGGACAGAGTAATCAGCCCCAGCATTTT,CASRGQSNQPQHF
.,once,TRBJ2-7,TRBV7-6,TGTGCCAGCAGCCAGAAATACGAGCAGTACTTC,CASSQKYEQYF
TRBD1,.,TRBJ1-1,TRBV5-1,TGCGCCAGCAGCTTGGCTTCCACAGGGGACTCTGAAGCTTTCTTT,CASSLASTGDSEAFF
TRBD1,once,TRBJ2-2,TRBV24-1,TGTGCCACCAGTGATTTTCGGACAGGGAACACCGGGGAGCTGTTTTTT,CATSDFRTGNTGELFF
TRBD2,.,TRBJ2-1,TRBV6-6,TGTGCCAGTCGGACTAGCGGCAATGAGCAGTTCTTC,CASRTSGNEQFF
TRBD2,.,TRBJ2-1,TRBV7-2,TGTGCCAGCAGCCGGGGACTACGTTATTATTACAATGAGCAGTTCTTC,CASSRGLRYYYNEQFF
TRBD1,.,TRBJ1-5,TRBV5-6,TGTGCCAGCAGCCGATACTGGGACAGGGGGAGCAATCAGCCCCAGCATTTT,CASSRYWDRGSNQPQHF
TRBD2,once,TRBJ2-3,TRBV2,TGTGCCAGCAGTGAAATTGGACTAGCGGGAGAGGATACGCAGTATTTT,CASSEIGLAGEDTQYF
.,.,TRBJ2-6,TRBV6-5,TGTGCCAGCAGGACAGTTGGGGCCAACGTCCTGACTTTC,CASRTVGANVLTF
TRBD2,once,TRBJ2-7,TRBV15,TGTGCCACCAGCAGAGAAGGTAGCGGGAGATTCTACGAGCAGTACTTC,CATSREGSGRFYEQYF
TRBD1,.,TRBJ2-6,TRBV9,TGTGCCAGCAGCGTAGGACAGGGGGCTGGGGCCAACGTCCTGACTTTC,CASSVGQGAGANVLTF
TRBD2,once,TRBJ2-7,TRBV10-2,TGCGCCAGCGGGACTAGCGGCTACGAGCAGTACTTC,CASGTSGYEQYF
.,.,TRBJ2-1,TRBV5-1,TGCGCCAGCAGCATGGCAGGTGTGGGTGAGCAGTTCTTC,CASSMAGVGEQFF
TRBD2,.,TRBJ2-1,TRBV7-6,TGTGCCAGCAGCTTGCAAGCGGGGAGCGAGCAGTTCTTC,CASSLQAGSEQFF